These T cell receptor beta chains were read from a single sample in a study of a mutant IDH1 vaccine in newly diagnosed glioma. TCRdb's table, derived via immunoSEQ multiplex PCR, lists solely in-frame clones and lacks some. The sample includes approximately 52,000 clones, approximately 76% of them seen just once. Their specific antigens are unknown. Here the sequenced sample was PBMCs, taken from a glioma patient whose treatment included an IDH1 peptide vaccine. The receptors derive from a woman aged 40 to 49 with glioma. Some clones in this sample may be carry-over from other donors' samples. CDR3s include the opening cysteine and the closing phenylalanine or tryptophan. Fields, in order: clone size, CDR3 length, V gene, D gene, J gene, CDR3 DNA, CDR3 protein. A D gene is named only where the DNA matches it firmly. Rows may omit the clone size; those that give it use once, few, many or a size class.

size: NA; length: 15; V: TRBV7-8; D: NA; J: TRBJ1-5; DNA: TGTGCCAGCAGCCTCGGGACACTTAGCAATCAGCCCCAGCATTTT; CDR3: CASSLGTLSNQPQHF
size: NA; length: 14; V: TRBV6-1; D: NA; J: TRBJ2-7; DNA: TGTGCCAGCAGGGTAGGGGGGGCCGAACACGAGCAGTACTTC; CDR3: CASRVGGAEHEQYF
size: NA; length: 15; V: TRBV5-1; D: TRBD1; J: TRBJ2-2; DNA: TGCGCCAGCAGCTCCTACACAGGGGGCACCGGGGAGCTGTTTTTT; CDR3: CASSSYTGGTGELFF
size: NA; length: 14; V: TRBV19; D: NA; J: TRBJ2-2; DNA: TGTGCCAGCACTGGCGGGCAGCACACCGGGGAGCTGTTTTTT; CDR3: CASTGGQHTGELFF
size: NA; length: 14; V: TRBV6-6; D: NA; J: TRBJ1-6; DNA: TGTGCCAGCAGTTATGGGGGGTATAATTCACCCCTCCACTTT; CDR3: CASSYGGYNSPLHF
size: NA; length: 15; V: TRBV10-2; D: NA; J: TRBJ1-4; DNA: TGCGCCAGCAGTGAATCAGGGTTGCCTAATGAAAAACTGTTTTTT; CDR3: CASSESGLPNEKLFF
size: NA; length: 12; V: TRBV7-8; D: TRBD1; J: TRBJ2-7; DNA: TGTGCCAGCAGTCCATCAGGGGGCGAGCAGTACTTC; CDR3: CASSPSGGEQYF
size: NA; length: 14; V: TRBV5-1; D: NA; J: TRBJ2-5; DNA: TGCGCCAGCAGCCCGGGGGACGAGGAAGAGACCCAGTACTTC; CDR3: CASSPGDEEETQYF
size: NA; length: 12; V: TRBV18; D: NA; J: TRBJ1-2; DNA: TGTGCCAGCTCACCGGGACGGGTGGGCTACACCTTC; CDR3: CASSPGRVGYTF
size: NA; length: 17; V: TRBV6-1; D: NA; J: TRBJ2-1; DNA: TGTGCCAGCAGTGAGTCTTGGACTCCGAGCTCCTACAATGAGCAGTTCTTC; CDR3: CASSESWTPSSYNEQFF
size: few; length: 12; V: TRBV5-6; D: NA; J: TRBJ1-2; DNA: TGTGCCAGCAGCTTGGCACCAGGTGGCTACACCTTC; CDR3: CASSLAPGGYTF
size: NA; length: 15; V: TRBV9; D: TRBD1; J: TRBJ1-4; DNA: TGTGCCAGCACAACGACAGGGCAGGCCTATGAAAAACTGTTTTTT; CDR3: CASTTTGQAYEKLFF
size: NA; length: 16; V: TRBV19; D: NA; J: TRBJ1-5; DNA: TGTGCCAGTAGTATCGTCGGGAAGGCCGGCAATCAGCCCCAGCATTTT; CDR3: CASSIVGKAGNQPQHF
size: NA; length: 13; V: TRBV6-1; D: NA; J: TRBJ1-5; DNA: TGTGCCAGCAGTGATTTCGAGAGTCAGCCCCAGCATTTT; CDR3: CASSDFESQPQHF
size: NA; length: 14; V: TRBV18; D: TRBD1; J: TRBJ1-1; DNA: TGTGCCAGCTCACTACAGGGGGGGAGCACTGAAGCTTTCTTT; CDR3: CASSLQGGSTEAFF
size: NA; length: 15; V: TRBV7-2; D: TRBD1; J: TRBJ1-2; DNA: TGTGCCAGCAGCCTAGGGTGGACAGGGGACTACGGCTACACCTTC; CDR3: CASSLGWTGDYGYTF
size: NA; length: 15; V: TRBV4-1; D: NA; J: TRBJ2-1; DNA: TGCGCCAGCAGACCCACAGGAACCTCCTACAATGAGCAGTTCTTC; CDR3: CASRPTGTSYNEQFF
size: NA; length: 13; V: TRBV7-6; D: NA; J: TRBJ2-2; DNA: TGTGCCAGCAGGGACAGGAACACCGGGGAGCTGTTTTTT; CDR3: CASRDRNTGELFF
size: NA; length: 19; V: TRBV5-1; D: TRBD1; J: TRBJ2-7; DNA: TGCGCCAGCAGCTTGGCGGGGCGCACAGGGGCCAATTTCTCCTACGAGCAGTACTTC; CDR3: CASSLAGRTGANFSYEQYF
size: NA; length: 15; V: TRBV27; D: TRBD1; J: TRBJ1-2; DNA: TGTGCCAGCACTAACTCCGGGACAGGGGACTATGGCTACACCTTC; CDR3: CASTNSGTGDYGYTF
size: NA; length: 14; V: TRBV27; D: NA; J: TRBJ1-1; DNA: TGTGCCAGCAGAAAAGGAGGACCGATCAAAGATGCTTTCTTT; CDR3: CASRKGGPIKDAFF
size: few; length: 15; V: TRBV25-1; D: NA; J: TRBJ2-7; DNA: TGTGCCAGCAGTGACCCTAGAGCCCAAGGGTACGAGCAGTACTTC; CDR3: CASSDPRAQGYEQYF
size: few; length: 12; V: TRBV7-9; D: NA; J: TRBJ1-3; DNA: TGTGCCAGCAGCTTGAGCGGAAACACCATATATTTT; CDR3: CASSLSGNTIYF
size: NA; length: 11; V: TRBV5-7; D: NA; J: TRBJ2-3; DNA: TGTGCCAGCAGCTTCCCGGATACGCAGTATTTT; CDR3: CASSFPDTQYF
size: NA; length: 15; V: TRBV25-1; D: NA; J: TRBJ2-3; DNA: TGTGCCAGCAGTGAACTAGCTGTTAGCACAGATACGCAGTATTTT; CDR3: CASSELAVSTDTQYF
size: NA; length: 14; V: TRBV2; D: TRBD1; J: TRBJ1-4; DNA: TGTGCCAGCAAGGGGGACAGAACTAATGAAAAACTGTTTTTT; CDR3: CASKGDRTNEKLFF
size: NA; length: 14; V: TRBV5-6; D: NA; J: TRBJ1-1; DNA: TGTGCCAGCAGCTTGTGGCCTCGGAACACTGAAGCTTTCTTT; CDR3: CASSLWPRNTEAFF
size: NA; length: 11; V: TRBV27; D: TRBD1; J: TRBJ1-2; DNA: TGTGCCAGCGGGACAGGGTATGGCTACACCTTC; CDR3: CASGTGYGYTF
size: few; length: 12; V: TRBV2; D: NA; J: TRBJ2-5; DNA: TGTGCCAGCGGGGACACGGGAGAGACCCAGTACTTC; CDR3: CASGDTGETQYF
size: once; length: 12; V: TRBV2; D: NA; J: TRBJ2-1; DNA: TGTGCCAGCAGGGGGTCAAGGGGTGAGCAGTTCTTC; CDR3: CASRGSRGEQFF
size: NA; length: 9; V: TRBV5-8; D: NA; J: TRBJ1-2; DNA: TGTGCCAGCCTCTGGGGGGGCCCCTTC; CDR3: CASLWGGPF
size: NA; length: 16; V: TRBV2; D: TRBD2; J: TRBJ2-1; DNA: TGTGCCAGCAGAGCTCGGACTAGCGGGGGTTACAATGAGCAGTTCTTC; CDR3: CASRARTSGGYNEQFF
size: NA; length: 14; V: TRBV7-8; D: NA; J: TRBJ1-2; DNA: TGTGCCAGCAGCTTAGAAGGGAGGGCGCAGGGCTACACCTTC; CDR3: CASSLEGRAQGYTF
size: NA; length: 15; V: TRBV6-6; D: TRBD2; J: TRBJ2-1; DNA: TGTGCCAGCGGAAAAGGACTAGCGGGCCACAATGAGCAGTTCTTC; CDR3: CASGKGLAGHNEQFF
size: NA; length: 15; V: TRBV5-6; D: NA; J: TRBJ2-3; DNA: TGTGCCAGCAGCTCCGGACCGCGAAGCACAGATACGCAGTATTTT; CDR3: CASSSGPRSTDTQYF
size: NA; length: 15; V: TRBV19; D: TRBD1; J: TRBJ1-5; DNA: TGTGCCAGTCCCTACCAGGGGGCGCGTCCTCAGCCCCAGCATTTT; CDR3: CASPYQGARPQPQHF
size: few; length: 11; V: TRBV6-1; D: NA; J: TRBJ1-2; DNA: TGTGCCAGCAGTCCTCAGTGGGGCTACACCTTC; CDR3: CASSPQWGYTF
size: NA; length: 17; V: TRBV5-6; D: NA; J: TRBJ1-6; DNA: TGTGCCAGCAGCCCATCGATCGGGATCCTGAGGAATTCACCCCTCCACTTT; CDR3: CASSPSIGILRNSPLHF
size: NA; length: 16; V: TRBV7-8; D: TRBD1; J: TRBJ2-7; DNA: TGTGCCAGCAGCTCCAGGGTGGGGACAGGGTTTTACGAGCAGTACTTC; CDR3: CASSSRVGTGFYEQYF
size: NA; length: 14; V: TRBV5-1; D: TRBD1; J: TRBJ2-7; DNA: TGCGCCAGCAGCGGACAGGGCCAATTTAGGGAGCAGTACTTC; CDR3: CASSGQGQFREQYF
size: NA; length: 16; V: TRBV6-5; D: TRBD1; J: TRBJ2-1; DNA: TGTGCCAGCAGTTACTGGGGACAGGGGGCGGACAATGAGCAGTTCTTC; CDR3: CASSYWGQGADNEQFF
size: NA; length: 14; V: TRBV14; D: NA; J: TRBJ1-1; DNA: TGTGCTAGCAGCGCGGGCGTAGGAAACACTGAAGCTTTCTTT; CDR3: CASSAGVGNTEAFF
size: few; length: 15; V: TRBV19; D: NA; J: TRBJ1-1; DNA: TGTGCCAGTATCGAAGGATGGGGAAGGAACACTGAAGCTTTCTTT; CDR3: CASIEGWGRNTEAFF
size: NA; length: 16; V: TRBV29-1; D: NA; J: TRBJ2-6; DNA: TGCAGCGTTGCCGGGACACCGTCCGTCGGGGCCAACGTCCTGACTTTC; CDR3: CSVAGTPSVGANVLTF
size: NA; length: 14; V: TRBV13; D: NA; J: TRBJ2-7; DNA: TGTGCCAGCAGCTTAAAGGGGAGATCCTTCGAGCAGTACTTC; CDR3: CASSLKGRSFEQYF
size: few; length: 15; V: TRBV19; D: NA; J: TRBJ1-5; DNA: TGTGCCAGTAGTATGAGGCAGGACTCCAATCAGCCCCAGCATTTT; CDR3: CASSMRQDSNQPQHF
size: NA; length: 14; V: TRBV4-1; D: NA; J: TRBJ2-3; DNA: TGCGCCAGCACTTCCCAGGGGAGCACAGATACGCAGTATTTT; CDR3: CASTSQGSTDTQYF